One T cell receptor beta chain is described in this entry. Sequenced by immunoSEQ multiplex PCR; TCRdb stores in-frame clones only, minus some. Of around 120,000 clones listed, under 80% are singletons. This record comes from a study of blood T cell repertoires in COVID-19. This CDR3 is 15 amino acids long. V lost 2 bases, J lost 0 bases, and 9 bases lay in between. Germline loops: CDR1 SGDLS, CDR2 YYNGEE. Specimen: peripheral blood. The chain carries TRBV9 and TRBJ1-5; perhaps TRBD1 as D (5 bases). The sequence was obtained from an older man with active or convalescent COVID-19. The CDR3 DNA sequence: TGTGCCAGCAGCGTCTCGGACACTAGCAATCAGCCCCAGCATTTT. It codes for CASSVSDTSNQPQHF.